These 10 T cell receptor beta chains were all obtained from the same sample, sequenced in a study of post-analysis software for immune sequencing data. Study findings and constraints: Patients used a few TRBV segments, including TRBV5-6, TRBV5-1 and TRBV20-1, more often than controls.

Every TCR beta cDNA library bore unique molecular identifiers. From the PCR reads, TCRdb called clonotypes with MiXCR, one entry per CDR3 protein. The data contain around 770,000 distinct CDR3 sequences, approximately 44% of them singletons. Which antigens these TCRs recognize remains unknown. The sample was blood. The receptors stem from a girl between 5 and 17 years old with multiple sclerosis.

The CDR3 here is CSAAWNTQYF. In nucleotides, the CDR3 is TGCAGCGCCGCCTGGAATACGCAGTATTTT. The V and J genes are TRBV29-1 and TRBJ2-3; the D is unclear. Germline V gene sequence: CDR1 SQVTM, CDR2 ANQGSEA. The CDR3 length is 10 residues. V was trimmed by 7 bases and J by 7 bases, leaving 9 bases between them.

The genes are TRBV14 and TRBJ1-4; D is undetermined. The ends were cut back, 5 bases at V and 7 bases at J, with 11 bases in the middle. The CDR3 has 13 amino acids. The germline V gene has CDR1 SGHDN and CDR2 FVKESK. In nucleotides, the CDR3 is TGTGCCAGCAGCAATGATTTGGGTGAAAAACTGTTTTTT. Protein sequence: CASSNDLGEKLFF.

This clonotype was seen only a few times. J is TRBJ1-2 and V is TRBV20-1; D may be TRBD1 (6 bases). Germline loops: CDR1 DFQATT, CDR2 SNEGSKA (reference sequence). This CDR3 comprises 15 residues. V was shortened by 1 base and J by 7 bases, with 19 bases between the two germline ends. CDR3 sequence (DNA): TGCAGTGCTAGAGGTCCGGACAGTCTTCAAAGTGGCTACACCTTC. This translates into CSARGPDSLQSGYTF.

The CDR3 loop is CASSLMAENSPLHF. The CDR3 coding sequence is TGCGCCAGCAGCTTGATGGCGGAGAATTCACCCCTCCACTTT. The V and J genes are TRBV5-1 and TRBJ1-6; D is uncertain. The CDR3 spans 14 residues. CDR1 and CDR2 (germline): SGHRS, YFSETQ. Trimming stripped 1 base from V and 7 bases from J, with 9 bases between.

The CDR3 here is CSAPGRAGVSDTQYF. The CDR3 DNA reads as TGCAGTGCCCCCGGGCGAGCGGGAGTCTCAGATACGCAGTATTTT. This chain links TRBV20-1 with TRBJ2-3; the match to TRBD2 covers 8 bases. CDR1 and CDR2 from the germline V gene are DFQATT and SNEGSKA (reference sequence). Trimming at V came to 6 bases and at J to 4 bases, leaving 12 bases not matched to a gene. The CDR3 covers 15 residues.

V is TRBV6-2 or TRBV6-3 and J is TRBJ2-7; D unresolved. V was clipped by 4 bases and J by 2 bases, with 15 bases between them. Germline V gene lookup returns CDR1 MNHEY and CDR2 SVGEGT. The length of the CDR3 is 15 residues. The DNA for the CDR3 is TGTGCCAGCAGTTGGTCGAGGCGAGTGACCTACGAGCAGTACTTC. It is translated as CASSWSRRVTYEQYF.

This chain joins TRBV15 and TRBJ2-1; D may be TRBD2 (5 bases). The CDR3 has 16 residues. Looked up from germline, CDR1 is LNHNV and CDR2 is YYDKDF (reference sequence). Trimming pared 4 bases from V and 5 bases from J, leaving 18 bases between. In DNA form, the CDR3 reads TGTGCCACCAGCACCCTACGGACTCTTCCCCACAATGAGCAGTTCTTC. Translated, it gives CATSTLRTLPHNEQFF.

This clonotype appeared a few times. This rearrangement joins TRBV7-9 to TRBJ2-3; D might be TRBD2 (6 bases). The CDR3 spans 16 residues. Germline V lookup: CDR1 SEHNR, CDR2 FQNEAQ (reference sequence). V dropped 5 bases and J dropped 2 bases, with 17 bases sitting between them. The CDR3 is CASSPTVGGNTDTQYF. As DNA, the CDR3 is TGTGCCAGCAGCCCCACGGTGGGGGGAAACACAGATACGCAGTATTTT. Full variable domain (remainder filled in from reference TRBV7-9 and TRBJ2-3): DTGVSQNPRHKITKRGQNVTFRCDPISEHNRLYWYRQTLGQGPEFLTYFQNEAQLEKSRLLSDRFSAERPKGSFSTLEIQRTEQGDSAMYLCASSPTVGGNTDTQYFGPGTRLTVL.

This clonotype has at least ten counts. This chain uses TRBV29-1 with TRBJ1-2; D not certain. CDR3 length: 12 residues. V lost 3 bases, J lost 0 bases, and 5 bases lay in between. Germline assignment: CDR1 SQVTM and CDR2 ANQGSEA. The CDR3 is CSVDRANYGYTF. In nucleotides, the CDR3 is TGCAGCGTTGACAGAGCTAACTATGGCTACACCTTC.

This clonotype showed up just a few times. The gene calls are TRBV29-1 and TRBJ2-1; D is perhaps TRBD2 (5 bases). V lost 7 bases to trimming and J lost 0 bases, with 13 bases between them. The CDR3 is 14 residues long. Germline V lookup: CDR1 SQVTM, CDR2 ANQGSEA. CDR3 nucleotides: TGCAGCGGACCACTAGGGAGCTCCTACAATGAGCAGTTCTTC. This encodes CSGPLGSSYNEQFF.